In this sample, the clone carrying this TCR beta chain turned up many times. The antigen is not known. TCRdb independently ran MiXCR on the reads; one entry per CDR3 protein. This sample has around 130,000 distinct CDR3 sequences, with 7% to 10% found just once. These data come from a study of T cell repertoires in cytomegalovirus infection. Across the study: TCR beta signatures that were public indicated CMV infection and matching HLA type. Whole-study findings and limits: Cumulative public TCR beta family frequency identified CMV carriers with the relevant HLA. Dominant in the ex vivo response were TCR beta clonotypes restricted by HLA-C and specific for CMV.

The germline V gene encodes CDR1 SGHTA and CDR2 FQGNSA. This CDR3 is 14 amino acids long. With 1 base removed from V and 7 bases from J, the gap between germline ends came to 8 bases. The sequenced material came from PBMCs. This sequence originates from a human donor in good health (CMV status not recorded). Some clones in this sample may be carry-over from other donors' samples. This chain connects TRBV7-2 to TRBJ1-6; D gene unclear. The CDR3 DNA is TGTGCCAGCAGCTTAGGGTTGGGGAATTCACCCCTCCACTTT. Protein sequence: CASSLGLGNSPLHF.